The 16 T cell receptor beta chains below all came from one sample that was sequenced in a study of HIV-infected patients and healthy controls. Alpha and beta constant-region primers primed reverse transcription of about 500 ng RNA. Each of the alpha and beta chains got its own library through chain-specific third strand synthesis with indices. TCRdb itself ran the 5' RACE reads through MiXCR, one entry per CDR3 protein. The data show roughly 7,400 distinct CDR3 sequences, less than 7.5% seen once. Roughly three months, about 14 weeks, into antiretroviral therapy, follow-up blood was collected. No cell fractionation was done, so the repertoire covers all unsorted peripheral blood T cells. Specimen: blood, collected during antiretroviral therapy. These receptors originate from an adult with HIV infection.

A note on this clonotype: This beta chain lies outside the target of a library built for alpha chains; its clone size means little. The V call is TRBV6-2 or TRBV6-3, the J call TRBJ2-7, with D perhaps matching TRBD2 (5 bases). The V gene's germline CDR1 is MNHEY and CDR2 SVGEGT. V was trimmed by 6 bases and J by 7 bases, leaving 19 bases between them. This CDR3 is built from 14 residues. CDR3 sequence: CASSEPSEGAEQYF. The CDR3 bases are TGTGCCAGCAGCGAGCCCTCCGAGGGAGCAGAGCAGTACTTC.

This clonotype was detected many times. This beta chain is a stray read from a library made for alpha chains; its abundance is not meaningful. The gene calls are TRBV7-9 and TRBJ2-4; the D is unclear. This CDR3 is built from 15 residues. The germline CDR1 and CDR2 sequences are SEHNR and FQNEAQ (reference sequence). V lost 1 base, J lost 0 bases, and 7 bases lay in between. CDR3 bases: TGTGCCAGCAGCTTAGGACAAACAGCCAAAAACATTCAGTACTTC. Residues: CASSLGQTAKNIQYF. Filled out from reference TRBV7-9 and TRBJ2-4, the complete variable domain reads DTGVSQNPRHKITKRGQNVTFRCDPISEHNRLYWYRQTLGQGPEFLTYFQNEAQLEKSRLLSDRFSAERPKGSFSTLEIQRTEQGDSAMYLCASSLGQTAKNIQYFGAGTRLSVL.

This clonotype is medium-sized in the sample. This beta chain appears as a stray read in a library generated for alpha chains; its size is not informative. The chain recombines TRBV6-5 with TRBJ1-1; maybe TRBD1 (5 bases). V was shortened by 4 bases and J by 1 base, with 7 bases between the two germline ends. Germline CDR1 reads MNHEY; CDR2 reads SVGAGI. The CDR3 loop spans 13 amino acids. For the CDR3, the DNA is TGTGCCAGCAGTTTGGGACGGAACACTGAAGCTTTCTTT. Protein sequence: CASSLGRNTEAFF.

Within the sample, this clonotype is medium-sized. In a library made to pick up alpha chains, this beta chain is a stray read with a size that means little. The chain carries TRBV14 and TRBJ2-3, with unresolved D. Germline V CDR1 and CDR2: SGHDN, FVKESK. The CDR3 has 13 amino acids. Trimming shortened V by 0 bases and J by 4 bases, and 5 bases separated the two germline ends. In DNA form, the CDR3 reads TGTGCCAGCAGCCAAGAACTCGCAGATACGCAGTATTTT. This sequence encodes CASSQELADTQYF.

This clonotype occurred many times. Being off target in a library aimed at alpha chains, this beta chain has a size of little meaning. The CDR3 spells CASSFRDGSYEQYF. The CDR3 DNA is TGTGCCAGCAGCTTCAGGGACGGGTCGTACGAGCAGTACTTC. The V call is TRBV7-8, the J call TRBJ2-7; D tentatively fits TRBD1 or TRBD2 (5 bases each). Germline CDR1 SGHVS, CDR2 FQNEAQ. This CDR3 has 14 residues. The V end lost 3 bases, the J end lost 4 bases, and 13 bases lay between the germline ends.

To note about this clonotype: In a library made to pick up alpha chains, this beta chain is a stray read with a size that means little. The chain combines TRBV6-5 with TRBJ1-2; D is unclear. CDR3 size: 15 residues. CDR1 and CDR2 (germline): MNHEY, SVGAGI. Trimming removed 2 bases from V and 0 bases from J, with 10 bases in between. This CDR3 is CASSYGDGANYGYTF. For the CDR3, the DNA is TGTGCCAGCAGTTACGGTGACGGAGCTAACTATGGCTACACCTTC.

This clonotype was picked up many times. Because the library targeted alpha chains, this beta chain is an off-target read whose size means little. This sequence joins TRBV9 and TRBJ2-3; 9 positions match TRBD2. V shed 3 bases and J 6 bases; nucleotides not matched to a gene: 11. Looked up from germline, CDR1 is SGDLS and CDR2 is YYNGEE. CDR3 length equals 16 residues. DNA for the CDR3: TGTGCCAGCAGCGCGCCGACTAGCGGACCAGGGGATACGCAGTATTTT. Translated: CASSAPTSGPGDTQYF.

On this clonotype itself: This beta chain is an unintended read in a library built for alpha chains; its size means little. The chain is built from TRBV27 and TRBJ1-6; D gene unclear. The CDR3 runs to 13 residues. With 0 bases removed from V and 8 bases from J, the gap between germline ends came to 5 bases. CDR1 and CDR2 (germline): MNHEY, SMNVEV (reference sequence). The CDR3 DNA sequence: TGTGCCAGCAGTTTATCGGGTTATTCACCCCTCCACTTT. It specifies CASSLSGYSPLHF.

The sample holds a few counts of this clonotype. Since it is a stray read in a library aimed at alpha chains, this beta chain has a size that is not meaningful. V gene TRBV30 combines with J gene TRBJ2-7, with 7 positions matching TRBD2. The CDR3 is made up of 11 amino acids. Losses at the gene ends were 1 base for V and 6 bases for J; bases not matched to a gene: 0. Germline-derived CDR1 and CDR2 are GTSNPN and SVGIG (reference sequence). CDR3 amino acids: CAWSAGGEQYF. CDR3 coding DNA: TGTGCCTGGAGTGCGGGGGGCGAGCAGTACTTC. Full variable domain (outside the CDR3, taken from reference TRBV30 and TRBJ2-7): SQTIHQWPATLVQPVGSPLSLECTVEGTSNPNLYWYRQAAGRGLQLLFYSVGIGQISSEVPQNLSASRPQDRQFILSSKKLLLSDSGFYLCAWSAGGEQYFGPGTRLTVT.

Many counts were recorded for this clonotype. Since the library was made to target alpha chains, this beta chain is a stray read and its abundance is not meaningful. This chain joins TRBV5-1 and TRBJ1-6; D may be TRBD1 (6 bases). The length of the CDR3 is 15 residues. V gave up 4 bases and J gave up 7 bases, with 15 bases separating them. The germline gives CDR1 SGHRS, CDR2 YFSETQ. The CDR3 nucleotides read TGCGCCAGCAGCGTTATTGGGGGCCTCAATTCACCCCTCCACTTT. It is translated as CASSVIGGLNSPLHF.

The table lists this clonotype with a few counts. This beta chain is a stray read from a library made for alpha chains; its abundance is not meaningful. The chain links TRBV10-3 to TRBJ2-1; the match to TRBD2 covers 10 bases. V was clipped by 11 bases and J by 8 bases; unmatched bases: 9. The CDR3 covers 13 residues. The germline V gene has CDR1 ENHRY and CDR2 SYGVKD. DNA for the CDR3: TGTGCCTGTTCTAGCGGGGGATTGGATGAGCAGTTCTTC. Translating it yields CACSSGGLDEQFF.

This clonotype showed up many times. Being off target in a library aimed at alpha chains, this beta chain has a size of little meaning. This chain links TRBV6-5 with TRBJ2-7; D assignment may be TRBD1 or TRBD2 (5 bases each). Between the trimmed V and J ends, which lost 1 base and 4 bases, there was a span of 11 bases. The CDR3 totals 14 residues. CDR1 and CDR2 from the germline V gene are MNHEY and SVGAGI. CDR3 nucleotides: TGTGCCAGCAGTTACTGGGGATGGGGGTACGAGCAGTACTTC. It encodes CASSYWGWGYEQYF.

Many counts were recorded for this clonotype. Because the library targeted alpha chains, this beta chain is an off-target read whose size means little. V is TRBV29-1 and J is TRBJ1-2; perhaps TRBD1 as D (5 bases). The CDR3 has 14 amino acids. Germline values: CDR1 SQVTM, CDR2 ANQGSEA. V lost 7 bases and J 6 bases, leaving 21 bases between the germline ends. The CDR3 loop is CSAEGPGRFHGYTF. CDR3 bases: TGCAGCGCTGAGGGCCCGGGACGTTTTCATGGCTACACCTTC.

This clonotype is medium-sized (0.01 to 0.1%) within its sample. A library prepared for alpha chains yielded this beta chain as an off-target read; its size is of little meaning. The chain couples TRBV6-2 or TRBV6-3 to TRBJ2-7, with TRBD1 matching 9 bases. CDR3 length: 14 amino acids. Germline-derived CDR1 and CDR2 are MNHEY and SVGEGT. J was trimmed by 4 bases and V by 6 bases; bases with no gene match: 7. Here the CDR3 reads CASRWTGAGYEQYF. CDR3 nucleotides: TGTGCCAGCAGGTGGACAGGGGCTGGGTACGAGCAGTACTTC.

This clonotype is labeled medium-sized. This beta chain was picked up by a library intended for alpha chains and is off target, so its count carries little meaning. This chain joins TRBV30 and TRBJ2-3; D is uncertain. This CDR3 spans 12 amino acids. CDR1 and CDR2 from the germline V gene are GTSNPN and SVGIG (reference sequence). V gave up 8 bases and J gave up 0 bases, with 9 bases separating them. The CDR3 nucleotides read TGTGCCCGCATGGAGAGCACAGATACGCAGTATTTT. Its translation is CARMESTDTQYF.

Ten or more counts support this clonotype. This beta chain lies outside the target of a library built for alpha chains; its clone size means little. The rearrangement links TRBV19 to TRBJ1-5; no clear D. V was clipped by 4 bases and J by 1 base, with 8 bases between them. The CDR3 spans 14 residues. Germline V gene data show CDR1 as LNHDA and CDR2 as SQIVND (reference sequence). The CDR3 DNA reads TGTGCCAGTAGTAGATCAAGGAGCAATCAGCCCCAGCATTTT. Its translation is CASSRSRSNQPQHF.